This TCR beta chain appears in the sequencing data of a study of T-cell reconstitution after alpha-beta-depleted transplantation in children. Study results and limitations: Once a year had passed after transplant, T-cell counts and diversity came mostly from newly produced T cells. About two months after transplant, alpha-beta T cells reportedly came from several hundred expanded graft clones. From surviving recipient T cells and thymic progenitors came the high day-60 TCRbeta diversity observed in some patients.

V lost 5 bases and J lost 6; bases outside the gene matches: 11. The CDR3 length is 16 residues. Comment on this clonotype: Its antigen is currently unknown.

The authors prepared the TCRbeta library with unique molecular identifiers. TCRdb re-called the PCR reads with MiXCR, one entry per CDR3 protein. The top ten clones hold roughly 15% of a sample with 500,000 or so distinct CDR3 sequences, roughly 11% of them seen once. The sequencing used PBMCs, mostly from graft donor cells, collected 180 days after TCRalphabeta/CD19-depleted stem cell transplant. The sequence derives from a female patient aged 2-15 years who had a stem cell transplant for aplastic anemia, so the T cells may come from the graft donor. The rearrangement joins TRBV12-3 or TRBV12-4 to TRBJ2-1, with 9 bases matching TRBD2. The CDR3 reads CASSTLGSGRGNEQFF. The CDR3 coding sequence is TGTGCCAGCAGTACCCTGGGTAGCGGGAGAGGCAATGAGCAGTTCTTC.